Detailed here is one TCR beta chain. Its specificity is not known. V was trimmed by 5 bases and J by 4 bases, leaving 9 bases between them. Germline V gene data show CDR1 as MNHEY and CDR2 as SMNVEV (reference sequence). CDR3 length: 14 residues. Tumor tissue was taken before any definitive surgery or chemotherapy was given. The sample is drawn from a study of high-grade serous ovarian cancer treatment subgroups. Study at large: Each sample yielded on average roughly 7,400 unique TCR beta rearrangements from around 14,000 reads. Study findings and constraints: Bulk tumor TCR sequencing gave no spatial information.

Some clones are missing from TCRdb's copy, which holds only in-frame ones; the method was immunoSEQ multiplex PCR. The table includes about 2,700 clones, around 75% detected once. Source material: tumor tissue. The chain links TRBV27 to TRBJ2-6, with D possibly matching TRBD1 (6 bases). The receptor comes from a human donor with high-grade serous ovarian cancer. This CDR3 is CASSRTAGANVLTF. The CDR3 DNA reads as TGTGCCAGCAGTAGGACAGCGGGGGCCAACGTCCTGACTTTC.